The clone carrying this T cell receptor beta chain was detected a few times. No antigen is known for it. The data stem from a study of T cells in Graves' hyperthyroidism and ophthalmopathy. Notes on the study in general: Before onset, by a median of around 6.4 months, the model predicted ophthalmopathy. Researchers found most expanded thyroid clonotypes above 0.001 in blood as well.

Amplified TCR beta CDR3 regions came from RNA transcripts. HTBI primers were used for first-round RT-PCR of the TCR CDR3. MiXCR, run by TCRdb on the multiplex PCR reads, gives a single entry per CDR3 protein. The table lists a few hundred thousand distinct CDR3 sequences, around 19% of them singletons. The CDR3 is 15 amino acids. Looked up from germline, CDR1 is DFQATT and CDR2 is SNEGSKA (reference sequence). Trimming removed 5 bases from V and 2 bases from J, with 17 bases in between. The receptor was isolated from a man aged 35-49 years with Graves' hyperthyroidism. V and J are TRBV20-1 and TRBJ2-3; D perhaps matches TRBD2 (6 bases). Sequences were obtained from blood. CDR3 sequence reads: CSAARLGRHTDTQYF. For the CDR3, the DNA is TGCAGTGCTGCCAGACTAGGACGACACACAGATACGCAGTATTTT.